The rows below give T cell receptor beta chains drawn from one sample of a study of CD8 T cells in ankylosing spondylitis. TCRdb re-called the 5' RACE reads with MiXCR, one entry per CDR3 protein. The data show approximately 350,000 distinct CDR3 sequences, approximately 15% seen once. The sample consisted of blood, either unsorted or a sorted T cell fraction (not recorded which). The receptor set was obtained from a male donor with ankylosing spondylitis or in good health (not recorded which). Each CDR3 is given with its conserved first and last residue. The D gene is left open where the match is weak. For some rows the clone size is stated as once, few or many, or as a class when expanded; others skip it.

CDR3aa	CDR3nt	j_gene	abundance	d_gene	v_gene	len
CASTQGLRGEAFF	TGTGCCAGCACCCAGGGTCTCCGGGGTGAAGCTTTCTTT	TRBJ1-1	many	-	TRBV9	13
CASRRENDIQYF	TGTGCCAGCAGGCGGGAGAACGACATTCAGTACTTC	TRBJ2-4	few	TRBD2	TRBV2	12
CASSTFSGTGIYNEQFF	TGTGCCAGCAGCACATTCTCGGGGACAGGGATCTACAATGAGCAGTTCTTC	TRBJ2-1	-	TRBD1	TRBV7-8	17
CASSELPRNRDSQETQYF	TGTGCCAGCAGTGAATTGCCTCGGAACCGGGACTCCCAAGAGACCCAGTACTTC	TRBJ2-5	few	-	TRBV25-1	18
CASSITGDPFYEQYF	TGCGCCAGCAGCATTACAGGGGACCCTTTCTACGAGCAGTACTTC	TRBJ2-7	-	TRBD1	TRBV5-1	15
CASGRTGRSTEAFF	TGTGCCAGCGGAAGGACAGGGAGGAGCACTGAAGCTTTCTTT	TRBJ1-1	many	TRBD1	TRBV28	14
CASSASGGPANTGELFF	TGTGCCAGCAGTGCTAGCGGGGGGCCCGCGAACACCGGAGAGCTGTTTTTT	TRBJ2-2	many	TRBD2	TRBV2	17
CASSDETGGVGGPNYGYTF	TGTGCCAGCAGTGATGAGACAGGGGGCGTTGGGGGCCCTAACTATGGCTACACCTTC	TRBJ1-2	-	TRBD1	TRBV25-1	19
CSAKGGRGTGELFF	TGCAGTGCGAAGGGAGGGAGGGGCACCGGGGAGCTGTTTTTT	TRBJ2-2	-	TRBD2	TRBV20-1	14
CANSRTAQNNYEQYF	TGTGCCAATTCAAGGACAGCTCAAAATAACTACGAGCAGTACTTC	TRBJ2-7	once	-	TRBV10-3	15
CASSLPTSGGLSYTQYF	TGTGCCAGCAGCTTACCTACTAGCGGGGGGTTGAGTTATACGCAGTATTTT	TRBJ2-3	few	TRBD2	TRBV7-2	17
CASSLGVSGGYNEQFF	TGCGCCAGCAGCTTGGGGGTTAGCGGGGGCTACAATGAGCAGTTCTTC	TRBJ2-1	few	TRBD2	TRBV5-1	16
CASTTGTGHHPGSYEQYF	TGTGCCAGCACCACCGGGACAGGGCACCACCCGGGTAGCTACGAGCAGTACTTC	TRBJ2-7	few	TRBD1	TRBV7-7	18
CSARLAVEGYTF	TGCAGTGCTAGACTGGCGGTCGAAGGCTACACCTTC	TRBJ1-2	-	-	TRBV20-1	12
CASSPSQGFGREQYF	TGCGCCAGCAGCCCCTCACAGGGCTTTGGGAGAGAGCAGTACTTC	TRBJ2-7	few	-	TRBV5-1	15
CASSLDSFTDTQYF	TGTGCCAGCAGTTTAGACAGTTTCACAGATACGCAGTATTTT	TRBJ2-3	-	-	TRBV12-3/TRBV12-4	14
CASSHPQGNEQFF	TGCGCCAGCAGCCACCCCCAGGGAAATGAGCAGTTCTTC	TRBJ2-1	few	-	TRBV5-1	13